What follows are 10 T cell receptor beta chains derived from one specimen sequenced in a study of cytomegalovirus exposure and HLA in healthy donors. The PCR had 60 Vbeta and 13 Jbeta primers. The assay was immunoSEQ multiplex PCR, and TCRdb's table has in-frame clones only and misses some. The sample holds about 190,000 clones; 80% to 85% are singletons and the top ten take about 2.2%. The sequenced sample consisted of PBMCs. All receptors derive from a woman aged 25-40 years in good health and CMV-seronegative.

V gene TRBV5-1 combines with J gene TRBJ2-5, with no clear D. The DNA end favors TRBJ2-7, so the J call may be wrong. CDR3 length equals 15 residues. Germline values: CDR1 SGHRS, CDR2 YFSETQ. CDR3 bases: TGCGCCAGCAGCTTGGCCGATATTAGCTCCTACGAGCAGTACTTC. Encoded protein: CASSLADISSYEQYF.

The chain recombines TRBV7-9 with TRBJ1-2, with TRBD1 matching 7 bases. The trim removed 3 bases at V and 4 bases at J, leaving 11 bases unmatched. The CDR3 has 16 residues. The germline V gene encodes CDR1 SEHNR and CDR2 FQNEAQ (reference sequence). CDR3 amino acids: CASSFSGGAPGYGYTF. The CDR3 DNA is TGTGCCAGCAGCTTTTCAGGGGGAGCCCCGGGCTATGGCTACACCTTC.

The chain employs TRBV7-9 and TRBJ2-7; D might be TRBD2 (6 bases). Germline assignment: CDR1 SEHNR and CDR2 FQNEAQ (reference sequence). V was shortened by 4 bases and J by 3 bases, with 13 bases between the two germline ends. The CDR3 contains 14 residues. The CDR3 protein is CASSSRDSGYEQYF. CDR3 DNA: TGTGCCAGCAGCTCCCGGGACTCGGGCTACGAGCAGTACTTC.

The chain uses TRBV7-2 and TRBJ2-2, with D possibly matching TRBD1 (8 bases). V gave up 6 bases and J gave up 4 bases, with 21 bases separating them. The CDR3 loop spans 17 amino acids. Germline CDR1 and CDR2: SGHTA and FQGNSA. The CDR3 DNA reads TGTGCCAGCAGTACAATTTCGACAGGGGAGGGCACCGGGGAGCTGTTTTTT. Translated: CASSTISTGEGTGELFF.

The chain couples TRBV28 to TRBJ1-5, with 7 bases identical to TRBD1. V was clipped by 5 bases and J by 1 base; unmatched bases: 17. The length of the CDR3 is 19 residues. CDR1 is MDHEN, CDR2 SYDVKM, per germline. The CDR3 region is CASSRYRGRLGLSNQPQHF. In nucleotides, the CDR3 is TGTGCCAGCAGTCGATACAGGGGAAGGTTGGGATTGAGCAATCAGCCCCAGCATTTT.

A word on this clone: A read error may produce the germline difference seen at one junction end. Written as DNA, the CDR3 is TGTTCCAGCAGCTTAGAGGATGGCACAGCAAATTCACCCCTCCACTTT. Translating gives CSSSLEDGTANSPLHF. The chain carries TRBV7-9 and TRBJ1-6; D not certain. The germline V gene has CDR1 SEHNR and CDR2 FQNEAQ (reference sequence). The CDR3 length is 16 residues.

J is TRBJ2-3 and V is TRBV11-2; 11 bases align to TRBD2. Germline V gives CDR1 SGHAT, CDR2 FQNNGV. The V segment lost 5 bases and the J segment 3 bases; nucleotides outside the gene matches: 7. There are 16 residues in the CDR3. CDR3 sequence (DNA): TGTGCCAGCAGCCGTGGGGCTAGCGGGAGGACAGATACGCAGTATTTT. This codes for CASSRGASGRTDTQYF.

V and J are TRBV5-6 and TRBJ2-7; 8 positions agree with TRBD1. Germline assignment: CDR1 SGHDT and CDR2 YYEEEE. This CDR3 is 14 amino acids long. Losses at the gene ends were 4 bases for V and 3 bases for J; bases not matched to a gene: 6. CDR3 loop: CASSPRQGHYEQYF. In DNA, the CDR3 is TGTGCCAGCAGCCCCAGACAGGGGCACTACGAGCAGTACTTC.

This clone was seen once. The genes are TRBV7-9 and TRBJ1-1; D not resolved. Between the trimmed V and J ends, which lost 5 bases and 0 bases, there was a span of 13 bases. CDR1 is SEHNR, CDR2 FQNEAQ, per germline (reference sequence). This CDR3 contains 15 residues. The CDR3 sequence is CASSLSGRMNTEAFF. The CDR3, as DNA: TGTGCCAGCAGCCTATCGGGTAGGATGAACACTGAAGCTTTCTTT.

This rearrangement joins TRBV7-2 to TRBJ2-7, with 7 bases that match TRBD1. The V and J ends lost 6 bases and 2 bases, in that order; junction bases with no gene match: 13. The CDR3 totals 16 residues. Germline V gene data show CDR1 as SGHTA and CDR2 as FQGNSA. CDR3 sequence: CASSYSRDSQTYEQYF. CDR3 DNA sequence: TGTGCCAGCAGTTACTCCCGGGACAGCCAGACCTACGAGCAGTACTTC.